This TCR beta chain derives from a study of metastatic and nonmetastatic thyroid tumors. TCRdb re-called the PCR reads with MiXCR. This sample has 25,000 to 30,000 clones, with roughly 4.2% found just once. The V gene's germline CDR1 is SGHNT and CDR2 YYREEE (reference sequence). V lost 5 bases to trimming and J lost 5 bases, with 13 bases between them. The CDR3 is 13 amino acids. Patients underwent thyroid surgery, and none had received any treatment before it. This clone was counted a few times. The chain couples TRBV5-4 to TRBJ1-2; weak D call: TRBD1 (5 bases). The sequencing input was blood. The TCR comes from a female donor with papillary thyroid cancer or a benign thyroid nodule (not recorded which). Some clones in this sample may be carry-over from other donors' samples. The CDR3 DNA is TGTGCCAGCAGGGGTTTAGGGGAGTATGGCTACACCTTC. Its protein product is CASRGLGEYGYTF.